These 2 T cell receptor beta chains were sequenced from one sample in a study of neoadjuvant anti-PD-1 for oral cavity cancer. Data came from immunoSEQ multiplex PCR; TCRdb stores just in-frame clones and leaves some out. The sample shows tens of thousands of clones, 83% of them seen only once. The material was PBMCs, obtained before nivolumab (anti-PD-1) treatment. The receptor source for this set is a person aged 35-80 years with oral cavity squamous cell carcinoma.

The chain couples TRBV5-1 to TRBJ2-1, with unresolved D. CDR1 and CDR2 from the germline V gene are SGHRS and YFSETQ. V was clipped by 6 bases and J by 4 bases, with 14 bases between them. The CDR3 contains 14 residues. The CDR3 nucleotides are TGCGCCAGCATTAATGATGACGGGTACAATGAGCAGTTCTTC. It codes for CASINDDGYNEQFF.

This chain links TRBV20-1 with TRBJ2-5; D gene ambiguous. Germline CDR1 reads DFQATT; CDR2 reads SNEGSKA (reference sequence). The CDR3 runs to 11 residues. V gave up 1 base and J gave up 7 bases, with 7 bases separating them. This chain's CDR3 is CSARAPTTQYF. The CDR3 coding sequence is TGCAGTGCTAGAGCCCCGACGACCCAGTACTTC.